This record looks at one T cell receptor beta chain sequence and its context. This clone came up many times. The specificity of this receptor is unknown. Per-nucleotide qualities are absent, and no much larger clonotype sits a single base away. This specimen belongs to a study of sequential checkpoint blockade in melanoma (dated by TCRdb to about 2019). Broadly, across the study: Patients were randomized 1:1 to first-line nivolumab followed by ipilimumab (arm A) or ipilimumab followed by nivolumab (arm B). Both trial sequences were followed by maintenance nivolumab. TCRbeta immunosequencing was performed on DNA from roughly 90 pretreatment melanoma tumor samples. Matched tumor biopsies were taken from 20 to 25 patients before treatment and at week 13, after single-agent nivolumab (arm A) or ipilimumab (arm B). Around 80% of the matched tumor biopsy pairs taken before and after treatment were from the same lesion.

General findings and caveats noted by the study authors: The model for predicting response that combines TCR metrics with mutation burden needs to be validated in larger, independent patient cohorts. In the nivolumab-first arm (arm A), an association was found between pretreatment tumor TIL clonality and response (P = .04). Clinical benefit was about 30 times more likely to be achieved by patients whose tumor T-cell fraction and clonality increased by week 13. Tumor T-cell fraction and clonality correlated with PD-L1 staining and CD8+ T-cell counts but not with mutational load. Within-arm analyses of tumor T-cell fraction were constrained by small sample sizes and reduced statistical power.

The treatment or condition label of this sample denotes: randomized to nivolumab then ipilimumab (arm A) or the reverse (arm B). None of the patients in the trial had previously been given DNA-damaging chemotherapy. CheckMate 064, a randomized, open-label phase II trial of sequential checkpoint blockade, was the source of the samples, all of which came from patients with melanoma. Genomic DNA from formalin-fixed paraffin-embedded (FFPE) tissue samples was used for tumor TCR sequencing. The immunoSEQ Assay was used to immunosequence TCRbeta CDR3 regions from genomic DNA. Genomic DNA was amplified by bias-controlled multiplex PCR before high-throughput sequencing. The study's own analysis went as follows. To quantify the absolute abundance of each unique TCRbeta CDR3 region, the sequences were collapsed and filtered. Clonality was defined as 1 minus Pielou's evenness and was calculated using productive rearrangements only. To compute tumor T-cell fraction, TCRbeta template counts were normalized to usable DNA, with usable DNA estimated from several housekeeping genes. A previously published method was used to identify clones with significantly greater frequencies in on-treatment samples than in baseline samples. TCRdb re-hosts the immuneACCESS table, in-frame sequences only. Its copies lack some clones; in the studies checked, an unresolved V gene accounts for under half of them, and the cause for the rest is not known. The D gene and trimming were derived from the DNA, and the V and J assignments and clone size from that table. The sample profile shows 20,000 to 25,000 clones; 27% of them were found once. The top ten clones comprise more than 6.5% of the sample.

Looking up the germline V gene yields CDR1 SGHNT and CDR2 YENEEA. V is pruned by 1 base and J by 2 bases, leaving 4 bases of the junction without a gene match. From its cysteine to its phenylalanine, the CDR3 spans 15 amino acids. This entry keeps only the CDR3 DNA: 45 bases, framed from base 1. The sequence was obtained from a human donor with melanoma. The sequence links TRBV11-3 to TRBJ1-2; TRBD1 lines up with 7 middle nucleotides. The material sequenced was tumor tissue (inferred from file names), taken from a patient given nivolumab and ipilimumab in sequence. This receptor has the CDR3 CASSLGDRANYGYTF. The DNA sequence reads TGTGCCAGCAGCTTAGGGGACAGAGCGAACTATGGCTACACCTTC.